This T cell receptor beta chain was recorded in a study of T cell clones after liver transplantation. Clones were read by immunoSEQ multiplex PCR, and TCRdb kept only the in-frame ones, dropping some. Among over 15,000 clones listed, 88% were seen once. This clone has only one observation. This CDR3 has 18 residues. V was clipped by 4 bases and J by 7 bases; unmatched bases: 16. The germline gives CDR1 SGHNT, CDR2 YYREEE (reference sequence). This sequence joins TRBV5-4 and TRBJ2-2, with 10 positions matching TRBD2. This TCR derives from a human donor who received a liver transplant. The sequencing used CD8+ T cells from blood, collected before liver transplant. CDR3 sequence: CASSPSKREGPVYGELFF. The CDR3 DNA is TGTGCCAGCAGCCCTAGTAAGCGGGAGGGCCCAGTATACGGGGAGCTGTTTTTT. The full variable domain, in which reference TRBV5-4 and TRBJ2-2 provide the parts outside the CDR3, is ETGVTQSPTHLIKTRGQQVTLRCSSQSGHNTVSWYQQALGQGPQFIFQYYREEENGRGNFPPRFSGLQFPNYSSELNVNALELDDSALYLCASSPSKREGPVYGELFFGEGSRLTVL.